The following is a TCR beta chain sequence with its context. The antigen this receptor binds is unknown. One base away there is no much larger clone; base qualities are not given. At one collaborating source in Seattle, patients were enrolled during active infection and were followed longitudinally through the course of disease. The collaborating institutions used their own protocols to collect whole blood in K2EDTA tubes. Collaborator samples were shipped for TCRbeta analysis as frozen whole blood, isolated PBMCs, or DNA extracted from either sample type. In the germline V gene (reference sequence), CDR1 corresponds to LGHDT and CDR2 to YNNKEL. V is shortened by 5 bases, J by 6 bases, and the region joining them spans 9 bases. From cysteine to phenylalanine, the CDR3 is 12 amino acids long. Only CDR3 DNA is held: 36 bases, read in frame from base 1. This specimen belongs to a study of blood T cell repertoires in COVID-19 (dated by TCRdb to 2020 to 2021). As for the study more broadly: The collaborator samples originated in the United States, Italy and Spain and spanned the acute and convalescent phases of COVID-19. Where available, HLA class I and class II types were obtained from metadata supplied by the sample provider rather than from assay-based typing. Deeply sampled blood TCRbeta repertoires from subjects exposed to, actively infected with, or recovered from COVID-19 were included in the dataset. Samples came from the ongoing ImmuneRACE study (first 160 participants) plus 1,254 subjects from 6 global collaborators. The sample metadata nearly always contained a de-identified subject ID, COVID-19 status, age in years and sex. The material from the prospective study consisted of cDNA or gDNA derived from T cells, B-cell-depleted T cells, or PBMCs. The repertoires were released in a freely available public database intended as a resource for research on the immune response to SARS-CoV-2. The study at large found these results: How much clinical and demographic metadata was included differed by source and by participant, and the metadata was provided uncurated.

The immunoSEQ Assay, a bias-controlled multiplex PCR, was used to amplify TCRbeta CDR3 regions from genomic DNA. As for the authors' bioinformatics: The number of nucleated cells in each sample was estimated by amplification of reference gene primers within the assay. To quantify the absolute abundance of each unique TCRbeta CDR3 rearrangement, sequence reads were collapsed and filtered. For each sample, productive Simpson clonality was calculated as the square root of Simpson's diversity index over productive rearrangements. TCRdb stores this immuneACCESS table with in-frame sequences only. Part of the clones is absent; in the studies checked, under half of the shortfall reflects unresolved V genes, and no reason is known for the rest. D and trimming come from the DNA, and the V and J calls and clone size come from that table. Here the sample has more than 250,000 clones; just under 90% occur a single time. The ten biggest clones cover roughly 6% of the sample.

The TCR originated in a woman aged 45-65 years with COVID-19, enrolled during active disease. This chain joins TRBV3-1 (or the pseudogene TRBV3-2) to TRBJ2-3; the D gene cannot be named for sure. The sequenced sample consisted of peripheral blood. The DNA sequence reads TGTGCCAGCAGCTTCGCTCGGGATACGCAGTATTTT. Its protein product is CASSFARDTQYF.